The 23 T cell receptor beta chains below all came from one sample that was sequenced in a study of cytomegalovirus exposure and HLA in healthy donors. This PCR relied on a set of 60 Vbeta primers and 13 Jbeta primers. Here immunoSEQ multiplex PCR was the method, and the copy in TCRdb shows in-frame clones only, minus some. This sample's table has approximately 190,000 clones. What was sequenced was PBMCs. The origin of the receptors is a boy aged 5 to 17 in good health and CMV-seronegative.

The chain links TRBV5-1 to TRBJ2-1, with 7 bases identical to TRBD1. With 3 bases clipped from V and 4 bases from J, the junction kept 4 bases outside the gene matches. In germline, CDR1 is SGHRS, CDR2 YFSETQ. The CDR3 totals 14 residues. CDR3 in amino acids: CASSSRDSYNEQFF. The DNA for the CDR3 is TGCGCCAGCAGCTCCCGGGACAGTTACAATGAGCAGTTCTTC.

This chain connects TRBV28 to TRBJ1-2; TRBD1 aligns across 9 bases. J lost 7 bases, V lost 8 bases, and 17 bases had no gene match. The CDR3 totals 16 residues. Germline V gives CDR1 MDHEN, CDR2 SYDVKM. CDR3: CASFRSGTGYQGGYTF. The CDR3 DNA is TGTGCCAGCTTCCGATCCGGGACAGGGTACCAGGGTGGCTACACCTTC.

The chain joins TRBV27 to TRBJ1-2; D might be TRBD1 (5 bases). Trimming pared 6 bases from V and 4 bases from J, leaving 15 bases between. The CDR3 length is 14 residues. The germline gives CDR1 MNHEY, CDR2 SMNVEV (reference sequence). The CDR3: CASRAGPEVYGYTF. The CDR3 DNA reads TGTGCCAGCAGGGCGGGACCTGAGGTCTATGGCTACACCTTC.

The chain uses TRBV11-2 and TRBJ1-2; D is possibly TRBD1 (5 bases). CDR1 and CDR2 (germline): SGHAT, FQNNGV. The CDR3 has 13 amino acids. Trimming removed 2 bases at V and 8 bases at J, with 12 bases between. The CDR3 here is CASSLPRDQGYTF. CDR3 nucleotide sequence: TGTGCCAGCAGCTTACCCAGGGATCAAGGCTACACCTTC.

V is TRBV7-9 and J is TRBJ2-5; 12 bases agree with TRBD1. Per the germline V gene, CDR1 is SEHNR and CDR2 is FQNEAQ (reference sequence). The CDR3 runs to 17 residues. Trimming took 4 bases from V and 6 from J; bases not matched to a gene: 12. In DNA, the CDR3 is TGTGCCAGCAGCTCACTCCGGGGACAGGGGGCGGGCCAGACCCAGTACTTC. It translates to CASSSLRGQGAGQTQYF.

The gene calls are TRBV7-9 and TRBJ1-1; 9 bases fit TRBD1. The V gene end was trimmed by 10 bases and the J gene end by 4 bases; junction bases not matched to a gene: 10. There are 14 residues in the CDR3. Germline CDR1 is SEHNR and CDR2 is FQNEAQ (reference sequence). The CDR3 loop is CAILDRGIITEAFF. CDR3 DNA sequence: TGTGCCATCTTGGACAGGGGAATCATCACTGAAGCTTTCTTT.

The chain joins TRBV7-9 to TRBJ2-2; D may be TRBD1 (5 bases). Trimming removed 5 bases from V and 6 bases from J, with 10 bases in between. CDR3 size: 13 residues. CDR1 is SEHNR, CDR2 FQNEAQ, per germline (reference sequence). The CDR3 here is CASSGVGAGELFF. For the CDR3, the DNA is TGTGCCAGCAGCGGAGTAGGGGCCGGGGAGCTGTTTTTT.

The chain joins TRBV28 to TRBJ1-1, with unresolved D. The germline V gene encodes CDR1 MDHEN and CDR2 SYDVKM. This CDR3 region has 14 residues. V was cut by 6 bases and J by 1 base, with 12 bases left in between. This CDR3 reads CASRFLRRNTEAFF. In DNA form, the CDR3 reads TGTGCCAGCAGGTTCCTTCGGAGGAACACTGAAGCTTTCTTT.

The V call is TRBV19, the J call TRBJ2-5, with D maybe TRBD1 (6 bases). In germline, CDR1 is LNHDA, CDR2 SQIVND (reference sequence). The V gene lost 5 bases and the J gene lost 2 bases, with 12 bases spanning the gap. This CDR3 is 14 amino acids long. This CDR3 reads CASSPGTPQETQYF. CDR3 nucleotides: TGTGCCAGTAGTCCTGGGACACCTCAAGAGACCCAGTACTTC.

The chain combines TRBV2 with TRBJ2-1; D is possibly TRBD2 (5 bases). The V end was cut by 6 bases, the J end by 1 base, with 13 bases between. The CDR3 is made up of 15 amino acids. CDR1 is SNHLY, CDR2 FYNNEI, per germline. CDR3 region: CASRELEGSYNEQFF. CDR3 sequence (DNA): TGTGCCAGCAGAGAACTAGAGGGATCCTACAATGAGCAGTTCTTC.

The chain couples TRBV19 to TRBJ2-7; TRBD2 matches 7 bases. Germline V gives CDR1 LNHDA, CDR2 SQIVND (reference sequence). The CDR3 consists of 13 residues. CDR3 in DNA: TGTGCATCGTCTAGCGGAGATACCTACGAGCAGTACTTC. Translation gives CASSSGDTYEQYF.

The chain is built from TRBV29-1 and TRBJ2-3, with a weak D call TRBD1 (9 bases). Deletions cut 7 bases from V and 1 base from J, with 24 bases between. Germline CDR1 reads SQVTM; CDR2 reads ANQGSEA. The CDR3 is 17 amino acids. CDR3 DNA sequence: TGCAGCGCCCGGGGGGGAGTGGACAGGGGAGGCACAGATACGCAGTATTTT. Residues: CSARGGVDRGGTDTQYF.

CDR3 sequence: CASSDSGPRKDGYTF. The DNA for the CDR3 is TGTGCCAGCAGTGATTCTGGGCCTCGGAAGGATGGCTACACCTTC. The chain is built from TRBV6-1 and TRBJ1-2; D unresolved. This CDR3 comprises 15 residues. Trimming pared 3 bases from V and 6 bases from J, leaving 17 bases between. Germline V gives CDR1 MNHNS, CDR2 SASEGT.

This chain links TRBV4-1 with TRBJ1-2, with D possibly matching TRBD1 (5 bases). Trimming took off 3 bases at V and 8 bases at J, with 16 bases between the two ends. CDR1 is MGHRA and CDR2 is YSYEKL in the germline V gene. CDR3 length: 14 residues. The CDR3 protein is CASSQDTTTEGYTF. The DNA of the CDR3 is TGCGCCAGCAGCCAGGACACTACTACCGAAGGCTACACCTTC.

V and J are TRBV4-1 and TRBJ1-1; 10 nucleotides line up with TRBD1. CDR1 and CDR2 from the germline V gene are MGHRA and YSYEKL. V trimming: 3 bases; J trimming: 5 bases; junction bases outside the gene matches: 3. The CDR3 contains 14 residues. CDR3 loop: CASSHRDRGTEAFF. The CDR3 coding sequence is TGCGCCAGCAGCCACCGGGACAGGGGAACTGAAGCTTTCTTT.

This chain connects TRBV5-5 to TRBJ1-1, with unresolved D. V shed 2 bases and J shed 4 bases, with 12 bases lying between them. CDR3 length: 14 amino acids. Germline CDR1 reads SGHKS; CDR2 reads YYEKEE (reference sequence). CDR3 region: CASSFAGAGTEAFF. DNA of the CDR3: TGTGCCAGCAGCTTCGCGGGTGCGGGCACTGAAGCTTTCTTT.

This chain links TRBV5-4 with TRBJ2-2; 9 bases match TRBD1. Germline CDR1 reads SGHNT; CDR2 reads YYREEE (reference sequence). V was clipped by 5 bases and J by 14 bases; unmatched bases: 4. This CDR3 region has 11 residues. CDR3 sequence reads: CASSRTGALFF. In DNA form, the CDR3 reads TGTGCCAGCAGTCGGACAGGGGCCCTGTTTTTT. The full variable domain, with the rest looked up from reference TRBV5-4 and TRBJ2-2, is ETGVTQSPTHLIKTRGQQVTLRCSSQSGHNTVSWYQQALGQGPQFIFQYYREEENGRGNFPPRFSGLQFPNYSSELNVNALELDDSALYLCASSRTGALFFGEGSRLTVL.

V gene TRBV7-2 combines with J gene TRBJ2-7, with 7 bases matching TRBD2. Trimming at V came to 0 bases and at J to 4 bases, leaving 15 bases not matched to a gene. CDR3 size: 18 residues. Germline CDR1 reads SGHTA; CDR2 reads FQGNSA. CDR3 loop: CASSLAWDEAWGGYEQYF. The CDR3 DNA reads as TGTGCCAGCAGCTTAGCTTGGGACGAGGCGTGGGGAGGGTACGAGCAGTACTTC.

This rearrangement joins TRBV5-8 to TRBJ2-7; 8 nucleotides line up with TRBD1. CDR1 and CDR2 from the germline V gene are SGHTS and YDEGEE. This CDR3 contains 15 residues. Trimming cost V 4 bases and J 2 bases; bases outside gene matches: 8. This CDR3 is CASSRSQGATYEQYF. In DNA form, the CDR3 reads TGTGCCAGCAGCCGGTCGCAGGGGGCGACCTACGAGCAGTACTTC.

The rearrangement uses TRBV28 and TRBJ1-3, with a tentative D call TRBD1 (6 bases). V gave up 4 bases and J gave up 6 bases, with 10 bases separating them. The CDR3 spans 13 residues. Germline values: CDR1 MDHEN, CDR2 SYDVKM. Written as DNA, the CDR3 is TGTGCCAGCAGTTCCCCAGGGGAAAACACCATATATTTT. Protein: CASSSPGENTIYF.

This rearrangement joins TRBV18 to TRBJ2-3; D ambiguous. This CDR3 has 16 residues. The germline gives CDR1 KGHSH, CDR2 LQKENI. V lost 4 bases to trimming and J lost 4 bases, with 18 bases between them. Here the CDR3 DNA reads TGTGCCAGCTCACAGGCGGCGGCAGCCGGCGCAGATACGCAGTATTTT. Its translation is CASSQAAAAGADTQYF.

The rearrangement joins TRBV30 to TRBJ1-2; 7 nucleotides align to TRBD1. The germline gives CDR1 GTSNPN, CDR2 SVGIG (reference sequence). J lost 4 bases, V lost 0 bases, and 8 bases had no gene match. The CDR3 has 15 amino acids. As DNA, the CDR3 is TGTGCCTGGAGTGTATCTGGGACAGCCTTCTATGGCTACACCTTC. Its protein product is CAWSVSGTAFYGYTF.

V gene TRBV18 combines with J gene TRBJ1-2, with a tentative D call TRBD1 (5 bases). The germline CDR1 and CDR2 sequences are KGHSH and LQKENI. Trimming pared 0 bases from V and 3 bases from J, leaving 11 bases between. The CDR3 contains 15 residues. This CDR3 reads CASSPPGVNDYGYTF. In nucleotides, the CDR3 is TGTGCCAGCTCACCACCAGGGGTCAATGACTATGGCTACACCTTC.